The entry that follows covers one T cell receptor (beta chain) sequence. Its antigen remains unknown. TCRdb keeps only in-frame clones here, not all; method: immunoSEQ multiplex PCR. The sample contains about 14,000 clones, roughly 90% of which appear only once. This CDR3 has 15 amino acids. Germline CDR1 reads MDHEN; CDR2 reads SYDVKM. Germline trimming cut 6 bases from V and 3 bases from J; bases unmatched to any gene: 7. The sample originates from a study of T cells and Merkel cell carcinoma outcomes. Notes on the study in general: Reportedly, T-cell repertoire with density predicts Merkel cell carcinoma outcomes.

The sample comprised tumor tissue from Merkel cell carcinoma. The rearrangement links TRBV28 to TRBJ2-7, with TRBD2 matching 11 bases. The sequence derives from a human donor with Merkel cell carcinoma. DNA of the CDR3: TGTGCCAGCAGCCGTACTAGCGGGAGTATCTACGAGCAGTACTTC. This codes for CASSRTSGSIYEQYF.